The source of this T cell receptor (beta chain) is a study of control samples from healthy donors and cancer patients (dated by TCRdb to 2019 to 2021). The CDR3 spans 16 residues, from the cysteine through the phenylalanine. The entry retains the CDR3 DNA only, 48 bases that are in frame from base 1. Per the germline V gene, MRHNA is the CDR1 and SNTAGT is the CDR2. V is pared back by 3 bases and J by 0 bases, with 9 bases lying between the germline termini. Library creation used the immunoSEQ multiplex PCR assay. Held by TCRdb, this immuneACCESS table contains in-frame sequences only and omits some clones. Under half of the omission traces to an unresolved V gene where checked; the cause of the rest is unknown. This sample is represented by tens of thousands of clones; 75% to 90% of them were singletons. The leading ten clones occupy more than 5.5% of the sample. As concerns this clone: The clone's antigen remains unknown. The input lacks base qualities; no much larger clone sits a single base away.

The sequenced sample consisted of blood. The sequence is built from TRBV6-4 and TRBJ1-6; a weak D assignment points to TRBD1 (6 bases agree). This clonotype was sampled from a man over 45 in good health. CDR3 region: CASSEQGVSYNSPLHF. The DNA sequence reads TGTGCCAGCAGTGAACAGGGAGTCTCCTATAATTCACCCCTCCACTTT.